Sequencing of this TCR beta chain was carried out in a study of blood T cell repertoires in COVID-19. At the level of the study: Sites in the United States, Italy and Spain provided acute and convalescent COVID-19 samples. In each case, the material was cDNA or gDNA derived from T cells, B-cell-depleted T cells, or PBMCs.

The V gene's germline CDR1 is KGHSH and CDR2 LQKENI. V was cut by 3 bases and J by 2 bases, with 11 bases left in between. This CDR3 is 15 amino acids long. Using immunoSEQ multiplex PCR, the repertoire was profiled, and TCRdb retains in-frame clones only, with some absent. This table has under 200,000 clones, approximately 87% appearing once. The sequence derives from a young man with active or convalescent COVID-19. Sequences were obtained from peripheral blood. The chain couples TRBV18 to TRBJ1-5; no firm D call. In DNA form, the CDR3 reads TGTGCCAGCTCACCCGAGGAGGGCGGCAATCAGCCCCAGCATTTT. Its protein product is CASSPEEGGNQPQHF.